This is a list of T cell receptor beta chains from one sample in a study of cytomegalovirus exposure and HLA in healthy donors. Produced via immunoSEQ multiplex PCR; TCRdb's table is partial and in-frame only. The sample's table shows more than 95,000 clones. The sample taken for sequencing was PBMCs. These receptor sequences come from a young man in good health and CMV-seronegative. The CDR3 runs from the conserved cysteine through the conserved F or W. Fields, in order: D gene, V gene, J gene, CDR3 protein, CDR3 DNA. A D gene is named only where the DNA matches it firmly.

>.|TRBV6-1|TRBJ1-1
CASSERGTEAFF
TGTGCCAGCAGTGAAAGGGGCACTGAAGCTTTCTTT
>.|TRBV16|TRBJ1-2
CASSQSTPEYGYTF
TGTGCCAGCAGCCAATCCACCCCTGAGTATGGCTACACCTTC
>.|TRBV4-2|TRBJ1-5
CASSQVDSPHQPQHF
TGTGCCAGCAGCCAAGTTGACAGCCCTCACCAGCCCCAGCATTTT
>.|TRBV7-9|TRBJ2-7
CASSLAAASYEQYF
TGTGCCAGCAGCTTAGCAGCGGCTTCCTACGAGCAGTACTTC
>TRBD1|TRBV27|TRBJ2-5
CASRKLPKGATQETQYF
TGTGCCAGCAGGAAACTTCCCAAGGGGGCCACCCAAGAGACCCAGTACTTC
>.|TRBV6-1|TRBJ2-2
CASTGVTIGTGELFF
TGTGCCAGCACGGGGGTAACAATCGGGACCGGGGAGCTGTTTTTT
>.|TRBV1|TRBJ2-1
CTSSQEGASGNFDEQFF
TGCACCAGCAGCCAAGAAGGCGCTAGCGGGAATTTCGATGAGCAGTTCTTC
>.|TRBV5-1|TRBJ1-2
CASSFGSSNYGYTF
TGCGCCAGCAGCTTTGGTTCAAGCAACTATGGCTACACCTTC
>.|TRBV30|TRBJ2-3
CAWSATKTDTQYF
TGTGCCTGGAGTGCCACAAAAACAGATACGCAGTATTTT
>.|TRBV10-3|TRBJ1-1
CAISESRVGVTEAFF
TGTGCCATCAGTGAGTCGAGGGTTGGGGTCACTGAAGCTTTCTTT
>TRBD1|TRBV6-5|TRBJ2-1
CASSPIRQGSYEQFF
TGTGCCAGCAGTCCTATCCGACAGGGGAGCTATGAGCAGTTCTTC
>.|TRBV7-9|TRBJ1-4
CASSLGRATNEKLFF
TGTGCCAGCAGCTTAGGGCGGGCAACTAATGAAAAACTGTTTTTT
>TRBD2|TRBV7-7|TRBJ2-7
CASSAELGLARSSEQYF
TGTGCTAGCAGCGCTGAATTGGGACTAGCGAGGAGTAGCGAGCAGTACTTC